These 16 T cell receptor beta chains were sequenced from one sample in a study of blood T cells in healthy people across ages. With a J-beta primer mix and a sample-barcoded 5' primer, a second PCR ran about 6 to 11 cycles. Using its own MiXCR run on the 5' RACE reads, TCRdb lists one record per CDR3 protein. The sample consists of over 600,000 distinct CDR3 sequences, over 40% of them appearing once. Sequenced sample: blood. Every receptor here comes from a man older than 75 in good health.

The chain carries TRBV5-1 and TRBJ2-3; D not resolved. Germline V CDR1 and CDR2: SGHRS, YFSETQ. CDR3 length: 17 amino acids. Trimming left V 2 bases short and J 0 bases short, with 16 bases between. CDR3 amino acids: CASSFSSRLTSTDTQYF. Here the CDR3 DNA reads TGCGCCAGCAGCTTCTCCTCTCGCCTGACTAGCACAGATACGCAGTATTTT.

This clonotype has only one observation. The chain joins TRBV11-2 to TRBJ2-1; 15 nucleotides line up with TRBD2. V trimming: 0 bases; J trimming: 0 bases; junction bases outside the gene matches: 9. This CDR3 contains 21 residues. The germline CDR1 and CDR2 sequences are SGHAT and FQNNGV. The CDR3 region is CASSLDGTSGRSPSSYNEQFF. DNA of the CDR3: TGTGCCAGCAGCTTAGATGGGACTAGCGGGAGGTCACCGAGCTCCTACAATGAGCAGTTCTTC.

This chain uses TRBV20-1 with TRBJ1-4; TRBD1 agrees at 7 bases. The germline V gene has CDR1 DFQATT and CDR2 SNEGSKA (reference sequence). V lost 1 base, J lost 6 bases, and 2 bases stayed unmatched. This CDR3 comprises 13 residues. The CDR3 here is CSARGQGDEKLFF. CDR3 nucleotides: TGCAGTGCTAGAGGACAGGGAGATGAAAAACTGTTTTTT.

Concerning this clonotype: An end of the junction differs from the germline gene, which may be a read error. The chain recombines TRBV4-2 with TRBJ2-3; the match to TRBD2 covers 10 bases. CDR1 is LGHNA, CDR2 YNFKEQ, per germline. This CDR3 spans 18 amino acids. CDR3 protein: CASSQDPGLALSTDAQYF. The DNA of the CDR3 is TGTGCCAGCAGCCAAGACCCGGGACTAGCGCTTAGCACAGATGCGCAGTATTTT.

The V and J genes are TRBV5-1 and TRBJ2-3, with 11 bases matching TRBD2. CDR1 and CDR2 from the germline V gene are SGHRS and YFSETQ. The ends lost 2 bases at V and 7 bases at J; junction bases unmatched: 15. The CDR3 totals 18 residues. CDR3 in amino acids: CASSLYQPGSGGANTQYF. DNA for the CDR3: TGCGCCAGCAGCTTATACCAGCCGGGTAGCGGGGGGGCGAATACGCAGTATTTT.

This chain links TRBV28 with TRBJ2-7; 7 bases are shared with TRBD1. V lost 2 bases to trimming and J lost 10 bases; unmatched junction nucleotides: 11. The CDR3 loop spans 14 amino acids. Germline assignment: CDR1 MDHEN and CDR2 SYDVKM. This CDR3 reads CASSLQGGVEAQYF. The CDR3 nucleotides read TGTGCCAGCAGTTTACAAGGGGGCGTGGAGGCCCAGTACTTC.

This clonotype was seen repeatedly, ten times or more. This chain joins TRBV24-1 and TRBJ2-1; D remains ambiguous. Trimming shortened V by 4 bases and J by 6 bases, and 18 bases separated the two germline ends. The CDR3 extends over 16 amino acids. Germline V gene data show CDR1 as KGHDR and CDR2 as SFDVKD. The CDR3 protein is CATSDHTPTYTNEQFF. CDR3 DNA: TGTGCCACCAGTGACCACACCCCAACTTATACCAATGAGCAGTTCTTC.

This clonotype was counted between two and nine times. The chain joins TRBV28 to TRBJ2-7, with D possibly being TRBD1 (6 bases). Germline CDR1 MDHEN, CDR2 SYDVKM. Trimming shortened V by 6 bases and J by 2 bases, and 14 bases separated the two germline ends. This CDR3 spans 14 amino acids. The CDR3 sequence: CASSIHHRAYEQYF. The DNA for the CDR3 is TGTGCCAGCAGCATTCATCACAGGGCCTACGAGCAGTACTTC.

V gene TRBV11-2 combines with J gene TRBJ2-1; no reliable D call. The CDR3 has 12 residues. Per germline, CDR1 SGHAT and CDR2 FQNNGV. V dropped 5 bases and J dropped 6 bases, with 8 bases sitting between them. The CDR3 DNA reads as TGTGCCAGCAGCCCCGTATTCAATGAGCAGTTCTTC. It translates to CASSPVFNEQFF.

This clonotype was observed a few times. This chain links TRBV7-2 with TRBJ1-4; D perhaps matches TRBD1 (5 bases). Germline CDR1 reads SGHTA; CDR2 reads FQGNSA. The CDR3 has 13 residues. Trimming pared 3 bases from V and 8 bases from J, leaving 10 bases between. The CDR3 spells CASSFLGGEKLFF. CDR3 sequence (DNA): TGTGCCAGCAGCTTCTTGGGGGGGGAAAAACTGTTTTTT.

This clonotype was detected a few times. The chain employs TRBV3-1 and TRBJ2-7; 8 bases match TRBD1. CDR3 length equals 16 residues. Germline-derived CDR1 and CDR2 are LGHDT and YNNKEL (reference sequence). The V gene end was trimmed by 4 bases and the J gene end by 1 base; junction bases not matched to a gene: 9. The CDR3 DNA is TGTGCCAGCAGCCCTTCTCTTGGACAGGGTTCCTACGAGCAGTACTTC. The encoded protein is CASSPSLGQGSYEQYF.

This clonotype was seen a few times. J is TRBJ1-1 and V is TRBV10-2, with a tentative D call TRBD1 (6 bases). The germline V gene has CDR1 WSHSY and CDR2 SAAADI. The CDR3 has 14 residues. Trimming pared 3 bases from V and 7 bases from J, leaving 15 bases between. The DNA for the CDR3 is TGCGCCAGCAGTGACCCCGCGGGACAAGGTGAAGCTTTCTTT. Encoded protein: CASSDPAGQGEAFF.

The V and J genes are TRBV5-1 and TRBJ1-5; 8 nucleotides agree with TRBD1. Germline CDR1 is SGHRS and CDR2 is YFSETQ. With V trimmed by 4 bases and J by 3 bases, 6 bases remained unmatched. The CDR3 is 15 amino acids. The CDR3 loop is CASSQTGETNQPQHF. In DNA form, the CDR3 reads TGCGCCAGCAGCCAGACAGGGGAAACCAATCAGCCCCAGCATTTT.

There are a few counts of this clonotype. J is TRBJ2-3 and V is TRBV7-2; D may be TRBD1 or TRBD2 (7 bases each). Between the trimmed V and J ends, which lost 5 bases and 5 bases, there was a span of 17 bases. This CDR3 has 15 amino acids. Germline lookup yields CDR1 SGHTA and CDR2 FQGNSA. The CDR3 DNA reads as TGTGCCAGCAGCGCGGACAGGCGCGGGGGAGATACGCAGTATTTT. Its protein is CASSADRRGGDTQYF.

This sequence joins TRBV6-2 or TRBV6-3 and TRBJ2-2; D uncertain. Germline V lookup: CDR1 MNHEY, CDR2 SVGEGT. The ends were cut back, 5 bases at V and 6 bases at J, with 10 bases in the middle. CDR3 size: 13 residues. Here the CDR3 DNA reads TGTGCCAGCAGTGCCTACAGTTCCGGGGAGCTGTTTTTT. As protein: CASSAYSSGELFF.

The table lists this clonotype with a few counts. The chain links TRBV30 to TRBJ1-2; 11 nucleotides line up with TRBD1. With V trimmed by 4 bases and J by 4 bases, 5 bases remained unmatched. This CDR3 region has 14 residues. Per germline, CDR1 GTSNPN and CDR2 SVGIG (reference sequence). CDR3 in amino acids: CAWNPGTGGYGYTF. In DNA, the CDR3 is TGTGCCTGGAATCCTGGGACAGGGGGCTATGGCTACACCTTC.